These T cell receptor beta chains were read from a single sample in a study of cytomegalovirus exposure and HLA in healthy donors. Repertoires were generated with immunoSEQ multiplex PCR, while TCRdb's copy carries only in-frame clones and drops some. The table lists about 170,000 clones, over 65% of them singletons. Sequenced input: PBMCs. The receptors were gathered from a woman in her twenties or thirties in good health and CMV-seropositive. CDR3s include the opening cysteine and the closing phenylalanine or tryptophan. Fields, in order: J gene, D gene, V gene, clone size, CDR3 DNA, CDR3 protein. A D gene is named only where the DNA matches it firmly. Where a row states a size, it is once, few, many or the class of an expanded clone; other rows omit it.

J: TRBJ1-1
D: TRBD1
V: TRBV4-1
size: .
DNA: TGCGCCAGCAGCCAAGATAGGTCGGGACAGGGGGCGAAGTACACTGAAGCTTTCTTT
CDR3: CASSQDRSGQGAKYTEAFF

J: TRBJ2-3
D: .
V: TRBV7-5
size: .
DNA: TGTGTCAGAAGCTTAAGTCCGGGACAGACAACTAGCACAGATACGCAGTATTTT
CDR3: CVRSLSPGQTTSTDTQYF

J: TRBJ2-7
D: TRBD2
V: TRBV28
size: .
DNA: TGTGCCAGCAGCTTAGGGTCGGGACAGGGGGCGATAGGACTAGCGGGAGGAACCTACGAGCAGTACTTC
CDR3: CASSLGSGQGAIGLAGGTYEQYF

J: TRBJ1-1
D: TRBD1
V: TRBV19
size: .
DNA: TGTGCCAGTAGTAGGGGACAGGGGAGGACTGAAGCTTTCTTT
CDR3: CASSRGQGRTEAFF

J: TRBJ2-7
D: .
V: TRBV11-2
size: .
DNA: TGTGCCAGCAGGTTCGGGACAAGCTCCTACGAGCAGTACTTC
CDR3: CASRFGTSSYEQYF

J: TRBJ1-2
D: TRBD1
V: TRBV10-1
size: .
DNA: TGCGCCAGCAGTGATCTCCTCCAGGGGGCGCGTAACTATGGCTACACCTTC
CDR3: CASSDLLQGARNYGYTF

J: TRBJ2-2
D: TRBD1
V: TRBV7-9
size: .
DNA: TGTGCCACCAGGGGGCAAGTCGGCACCGGGGAGCTGTTTTTT
CDR3: CATRGQVGTGELFF

J: TRBJ1-2
D: .
V: TRBV29-1
size: .
DNA: TGCAGCGTCGGGCGGGTAAACGGTGGCTACACCTTC
CDR3: CSVGRVNGGYTF

J: TRBJ2-4
D: .
V: TRBV28
size: .
DNA: TGTGCCAGCAGTTTTATGGGCCACAAAAACATTCAGTACTTC
CDR3: CASSFMGHKNIQYF

J: TRBJ2-2
D: .
V: TRBV10-1
size: .
DNA: TGCGCCAGCAGTACAGGGACCGGGGAGCTGTTTTTT
CDR3: CASSTGTGELFF

J: TRBJ1-1
D: .
V: TRBV9
size: .
DNA: TGTGCCAGCAGCGTAGCTACCCAGGCCTTTGAAGCTTTCTTT
CDR3: CASSVATQAFEAFF

J: TRBJ2-5
D: .
V: TRBV6-5
size: .
DNA: TGTGCCAGCAGTTACTCGAATTCGGGGGTAGGGACCCAGTACTTC
CDR3: CASSYSNSGVGTQYF

J: TRBJ1-2
D: .
V: TRBV28
size: .
DNA: TGTGCCAGCAGTTTAAAGGGGGTTAACTATGGCTACACCTTC
CDR3: CASSLKGVNYGYTF

J: TRBJ2-7
D: TRBD2
V: TRBV28
size: .
DNA: TGTGCCAGCAGTTTTCGGACTAGCGGGAGGGGGGGCTACGAGCAGTACTTC
CDR3: CASSFRTSGRGGYEQYF

J: TRBJ1-5
D: TRBD1
V: TRBV18
size: once
DNA: TGTGCCAGCTCACCATACTCGGGACAGGAGGCCGGTAGCAATCAGCCCCAGCATTTT
CDR3: CASSPYSGQEAGSNQPQHF

J: TRBJ2-1
D: TRBD2
V: TRBV5-1
size: few
DNA: TGCGCCAGCAGCGCCGGGACTAGCGGATGGAATGAGCAGTTCTTC
CDR3: CASSAGTSGWNEQFF

J: TRBJ2-7
D: TRBD1
V: TRBV10-3
size: .
DNA: TGTGCCATCAGTGAGTTCGGGGACAGGGGCTACGAGCAGTACTTC
CDR3: CAISEFGDRGYEQYF

J: TRBJ2-6
D: .
V: TRBV2
size: once
DNA: TGTGCCAGCAGAGGCCAGGTCCCCGGAGGGGCCAACGTCCTGACTTTC
CDR3: CASRGQVPGGANVLTF

J: TRBJ1-2
D: .
V: TRBV7-9
size: few
DNA: TGTGCCAGCAGCTTTACCGCCGGGACATCTCCAAACTATGGCTACACCTTC
CDR3: CASSFTAGTSPNYGYTF

J: TRBJ2-7
D: .
V: TRBV13
size: .
DNA: TGTGCCAGCAGCTACCCAGCGGCAGGAAGTTACGAGCAGTACTTC
CDR3: CASSYPAAGSYEQYF

J: TRBJ1-2
D: .
V: TRBV25-1
size: few
DNA: TGTGCCAGCAGTGAATCCCGGGAGCCACCTATCGGCTACACCTTC
CDR3: CASSESREPPIGYTF

J: TRBJ2-7
D: .
V: TRBV7-3
size: few
DNA: TGTGCCAGCAGCTTAGGGGGGAAGGACTACGAGCAGTACTTC
CDR3: CASSLGGKDYEQYF

J: TRBJ2-1
D: TRBD2
V: TRBV27
size: once
DNA: TGTGCCAGCAGTTTACCCGGACTAGCGGGAGATTATCGTGAATTCTTC
CDR3: CASSLPGLAGDYREFF

J: TRBJ1-1
D: .
V: TRBV7-9
size: .
DNA: TGTGCCAGCAGCAGCGGGGACCCCAGTGGCACTGAAGCTTTCTTT
CDR3: CASSSGDPSGTEAFF

J: TRBJ1-3
D: .
V: TRBV6-5
size: .
DNA: TGTGCCAGCAGTAGATCAATTAACTCAGGAAACACCATATATTTT
CDR3: CASSRSINSGNTIYF

J: TRBJ2-1
D: TRBD2
V: TRBV28
size: .
DNA: TGTGCCAGCAGAGGTTCCGGGACTAGGGGAAATGAGCAGTTCTTC
CDR3: CASRGSGTRGNEQFF

J: TRBJ1-1
D: .
V: TRBV6-4
size: .
DNA: TGTGCCAGCAGTGACTCGGAAGGGGGTGAAGCTTTCTTT
CDR3: CASSDSEGGEAFF

J: TRBJ1-5
D: TRBD1
V: TRBV28
size: .
DNA: TGTGCCAGCACTAGCCCGGGACAGGTAAATCAGCCCCAGCATTTT
CDR3: CASTSPGQVNQPQHF

J: TRBJ2-5
D: .
V: TRBV11-2
size: .
DNA: TGTGCCAGCAGCCCCCTTTTGGGGGCCTACCAAGAGACCCAGTACTTC
CDR3: CASSPLLGAYQETQYF

J: TRBJ2-1
D: TRBD2
V: TRBV28
size: .
DNA: TGTGCCAGCAGTTCCTCACCGGGGACTAAGTACGGCGATGAGCAGTTCTTC
CDR3: CASSSSPGTKYGDEQFF

J: TRBJ1-3
D: .
V: TRBV28
size: .
DNA: TGTGCCAGCAGTTCCTATCCCCGATCCAACACCATATATTTT
CDR3: CASSSYPRSNTIYF

J: TRBJ2-3
D: TRBD1
V: TRBV5-6
size: .
DNA: TGTGCCAGCAGCTTGTTGGGACAGGGCACAGATACGCAGTATTTT
CDR3: CASSLLGQGTDTQYF

J: TRBJ2-7
D: TRBD1
V: TRBV4-1
size: .
DNA: TGCGCCAGCAGCCAACCTGGACAGGAACCCTCCTACGAGCAGTACTTC
CDR3: CASSQPGQEPSYEQYF

J: TRBJ1-1
D: .
V: TRBV7-9
size: .
DNA: TGTGCCAGCAGCTTAGCGGCCAGGGGTGGGACTGAAGCTTTCTTT
CDR3: CASSLAARGGTEAFF

J: TRBJ2-3
D: TRBD2
V: TRBV9
size: .
DNA: TGTGCCAGCAGCCCCCAAGGGACTAGCGGGGGGGATACGCAGTATTTT
CDR3: CASSPQGTSGGDTQYF

J: TRBJ2-7
D: .
V: TRBV6-5
size: once
DNA: TGTGCCAGCAGGACAGGTTACGAGCAGTACTTC
CDR3: CASRTGYEQYF

J: TRBJ2-2
D: .
V: TRBV28
size: .
DNA: TGTGCCAGCAGTTTCAGCGGGCCCATCACCGGGGAGCTGTTTTTT
CDR3: CASSFSGPITGELFF

J: TRBJ1-2
D: TRBD1
V: TRBV5-1
size: .
DNA: TGCGCCAGCAGCCGGGACAGGGGCAACTATGGCTACACCTTC
CDR3: CASSRDRGNYGYTF

J: TRBJ2-7
D: TRBD1
V: TRBV25-1
size: .
DNA: TGTGCCAGCAGTGAACAGACAGGGGTTTCGACTCTCCAGCAGTACTTC
CDR3: CASSEQTGVSTLQQYF

J: TRBJ1-1
D: .
V: TRBV7-9
size: .
DNA: TGTGCCAGCAGCTTAGTGCAGGGCTCCACTGAAGCTTTCTTT
CDR3: CASSLVQGSTEAFF

J: TRBJ2-2
D: .
V: TRBV28
size: .
DNA: TGTGCCAGCAGTACCACTAGGGGGGGGTTCATCACCGGGGAGCTGTTTTTT
CDR3: CASSTTRGGFITGELFF

J: TRBJ1-2
D: .
V: TRBV20-1
size: .
DNA: TGCAGTGCTAGAGACAGGGGAAACTTC
CDR3: CSARDRGNF

J: TRBJ2-7
D: TRBD2
V: TRBV7-2
size: .
DNA: TGTGCCAGCAGCGTTACTTATACTAGCGGTACCTACGAGCAGTACTTC
CDR3: CASSVTYTSGTYEQYF

J: TRBJ2-3
D: TRBD2
V: TRBV10-1
size: .
DNA: TGCGCCAGCAGTGACCCCTCCGCGGGAGTAAAAGATACGCAGTATTTT
CDR3: CASSDPSAGVKDTQYF

J: TRBJ2-2
D: TRBD1
V: TRBV6-1
size: few
DNA: TGTGCCAGCAGTTGGGACAGGGGAAACACCGGGGAGCTGTTTTTT
CDR3: CASSWDRGNTGELFF

J: TRBJ2-7
D: .
V: TRBV27
size: .
DNA: TGTGCCACCCACGCGCCCGGGTACCGACCTCCCTACGAGCAGTACTTC
CDR3: CATHAPGYRPPYEQYF

J: TRBJ2-7
D: TRBD2
V: TRBV4-2
size: .
DNA: TGTGCCAGCAGCCCCGGACTAGCGTCTCGCGAGCAGTACTTC
CDR3: CASSPGLASREQYF

J: TRBJ1-1
D: TRBD1
V: TRBV2
size: .
DNA: TGTGCCAGCAGTGAAGGGAGGGGGCCTGGGAACACTGAAGCTTTCTTT
CDR3: CASSEGRGPGNTEAFF

J: TRBJ2-5
D: .
V: TRBV7-8
size: .
DNA: TGTGCCAGCAGCTTAGTTGCGGGATCCCTTGGGGAGACCCAGTACTTC
CDR3: CASSLVAGSLGETQYF

J: TRBJ1-2
D: .
V: TRBV9
size: .
DNA: TGTGCCAGCAGCGTAGGTCAGGGATGGGTCTATGGCTACACCTTC
CDR3: CASSVGQGWVYGYTF